This T cell receptor (beta chain) emerged from a study of chemoradiotherapy in HPV16-positive cancers. Study results and caveats: Candidate HPV-specific clones and E7-related TCR motifs grew in tumor during treatment. Functional assays defining HPV-specific T cells used only a couple of HPV16-positive patients.

The data were produced by immunoSEQ multiplex PCR, yet TCRdb's version contains in-frame clones alone and is incomplete. The table lists about 1,600 clones, more than 75% of them singletons. Germline V CDR1 and CDR2: MDHEN, SYDVKM. V gave up 10 bases and J gave up 6 bases, with 15 bases separating them. The CDR3 has 12 residues. To note about this clone: The antigen is undetermined.

The chain is built from TRBV28 and TRBJ1-2, with D maybe TRBD1 (5 bases). The sample consisted of tumor tissue, taken from a patient who underwent chemoradiotherapy. The clonotype comes from a human donor with HPV-associated anogenital cancer. CDR3 DNA: TGTGCCACCCTAGGGGCAGAGGATGGCTACACCTTC. The encoded protein is CATLGAEDGYTF.